This TCR beta chain was obtained from a study of cytomegalovirus exposure and HLA in healthy donors. General study results and limits: A missense variant in DCLRE1C was later tied to TCR beta V- and J-gene trimming.

This clone was observed a single time. Antigen unknown. PCR employed 60 Vbeta and 13 Jbeta primers. Data came from immunoSEQ multiplex PCR; TCRdb stores just in-frame clones and leaves some out. The sample holds 110,000 or so clones, roughly 73% seen once. CDR1 KGHSH and CDR2 LQKENI come from the germline V gene. The CDR3 has 14 amino acids. V dropped 2 bases and J dropped 4 bases, with 11 bases sitting between them. This clonotype was sampled from a middle-aged woman in good health and CMV-seropositive. The chain employs TRBV18 and TRBJ2-5; D is unresolved. Source material: PBMCs. CDR3 DNA: TGTGCCAGCTCACCAGAAAGCAACGGAGAGACCCAGTACTTC. This gives the protein CASSPESNGETQYF.